A single sample is the source of the 5 T cell receptor beta chains below, sequenced in a study of CD4+ T cells in melanoma. Clones were read by immunoSEQ multiplex PCR, and TCRdb kept only the in-frame ones, dropping some. The table records about 140,000 clones, nearly 95% of them present only once. The receptors here all came from a human donor with melanoma.

The chain links TRBV2 to TRBJ2-7, with D perhaps being TRBD1 or TRBD2 (7 bases each). The V gene's germline CDR1 is SNHLY and CDR2 FYNNEI. V lost 10 bases, J lost 4 bases, and 35 bases lay in between. The CDR3 length is 19 residues. CDR3 amino acids: CATSRRGGQGVRNLYEQYF. Here the CDR3 DNA reads TGTGCCACTTCAAGAAGGGGGGGTCAGGGGGTCCGCAATTTATACGAGCAGTACTTC.

This clone came up a few times. This sequence joins TRBV9 and TRBJ1-1, with 7 nucleotides matching TRBD1. Germline lookup yields CDR1 SGDLS and CDR2 YYNGEE. The CDR3 consists of 14 residues. Trimming took 2 bases from V and 5 from J; bases not matched to a gene: 6. The CDR3 reads CASSVGQGETEAFF. As DNA, the CDR3 is TGTGCCAGCAGCGTGGGGCAGGGGGAAACTGAAGCTTTCTTT.

CDR3 DNA: TGTGCCAGCAGCCCCCCCGGGGGCGGAAACACTGAAGCTTTCTTT. This gives the protein CASSPPGGGNTEAFF. The chain joins TRBV11-1 to TRBJ1-1, with TRBD1 as a possible D gene (6 bases). The ends were cut back, 5 bases at V and 2 bases at J, with 15 bases in the middle. Germline V gives CDR1 SGHAT, CDR2 FQDESV (reference sequence). The CDR3 is 15 residues long.

The sample holds one count of this clone. The genes are TRBV30 and TRBJ2-1; TRBD1 matches 7 bases. Losses at the gene ends were 0 bases for V and 10 bases for J; bases not matched to a gene: 3. There are 12 residues in the CDR3. Germline CDR1 is GTSNPN and CDR2 is SVGIG (reference sequence). CDR3 sequence reads: CAWSVQGVEQFF. The CDR3 bases are TGTGCCTGGAGTGTTCAGGGGGTCGAGCAGTTCTTC. The variable domain in full, completed from reference TRBV30 and TRBJ2-1, reads SQTIHQWPATLVQPVGSPLSLECTVEGTSNPNLYWYRQAAGRGLQLLFYSVGIGQISSEVPQNLSASRPQDRQFILSSKKLLLSDSGFYLCAWSVQGVEQFFGPGTRLTVL.

The J gene is TRBJ2-2, the V gene TRBV29-1; tentatively, D is TRBD2 (5 bases). The CDR3 is 11 residues long. The V and J ends lost 7 bases and 7 bases respectively, with 10 bases between them. Germline V lookup: CDR1 SQVTM, CDR2 ANQGSEA. CDR3 nucleotides: TGCAGCGGGCGGGTAATCGGGGAGCTGTTTTTT. It yields the protein CSGRVIGELFF.